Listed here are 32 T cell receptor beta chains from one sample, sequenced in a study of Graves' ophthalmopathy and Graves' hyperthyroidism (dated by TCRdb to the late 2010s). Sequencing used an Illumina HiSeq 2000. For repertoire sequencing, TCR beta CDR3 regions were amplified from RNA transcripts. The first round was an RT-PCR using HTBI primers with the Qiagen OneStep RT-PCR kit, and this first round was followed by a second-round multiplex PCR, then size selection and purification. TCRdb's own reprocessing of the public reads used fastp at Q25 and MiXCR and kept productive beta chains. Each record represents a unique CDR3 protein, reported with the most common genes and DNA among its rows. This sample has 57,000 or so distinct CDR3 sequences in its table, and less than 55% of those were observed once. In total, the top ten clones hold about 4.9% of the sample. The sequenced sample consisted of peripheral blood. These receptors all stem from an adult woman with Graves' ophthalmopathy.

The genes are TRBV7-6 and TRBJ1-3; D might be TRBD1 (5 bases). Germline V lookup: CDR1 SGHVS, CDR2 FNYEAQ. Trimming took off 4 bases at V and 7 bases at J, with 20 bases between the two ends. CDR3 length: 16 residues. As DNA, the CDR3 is TGTGCCAGCAGCTCCTGGCCCCGGGGGTTTTCGAACACCATATATTTT. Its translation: CASSSWPRGFSNTIYF.

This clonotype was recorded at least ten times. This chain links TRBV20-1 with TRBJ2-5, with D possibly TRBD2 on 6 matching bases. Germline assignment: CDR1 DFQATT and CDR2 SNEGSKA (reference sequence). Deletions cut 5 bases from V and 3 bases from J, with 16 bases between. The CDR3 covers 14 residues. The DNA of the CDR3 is TGCAGTGCTCGCCCGGGGACTTTTGAAGAGACCCAGTACTTC. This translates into CSARPGTFEETQYF.

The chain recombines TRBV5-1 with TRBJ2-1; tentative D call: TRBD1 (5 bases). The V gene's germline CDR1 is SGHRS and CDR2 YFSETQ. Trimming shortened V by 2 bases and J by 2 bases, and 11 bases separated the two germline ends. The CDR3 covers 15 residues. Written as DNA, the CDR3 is TGCGCCAGCAGCTTCGGTCAGGGCACCTACAATGAGCAGTTCTTC. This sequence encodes CASSFGQGTYNEQFF.

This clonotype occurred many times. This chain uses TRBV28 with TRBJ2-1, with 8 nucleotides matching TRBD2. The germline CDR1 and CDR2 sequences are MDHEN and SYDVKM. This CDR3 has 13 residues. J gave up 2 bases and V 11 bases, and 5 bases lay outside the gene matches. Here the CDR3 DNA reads TGTGCCGTAGCGGGGAAGACCTACAATGAGCAGTTCTTC. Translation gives CAVAGKTYNEQFF.

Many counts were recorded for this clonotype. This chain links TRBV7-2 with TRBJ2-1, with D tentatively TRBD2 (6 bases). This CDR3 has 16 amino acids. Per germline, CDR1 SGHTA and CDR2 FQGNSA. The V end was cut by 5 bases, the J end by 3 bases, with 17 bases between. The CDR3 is CASSLFRDFIYNEQFF. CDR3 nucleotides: TGTGCCAGCAGCCTCTTCCGGGACTTCATCTACAATGAGCAGTTCTTC.

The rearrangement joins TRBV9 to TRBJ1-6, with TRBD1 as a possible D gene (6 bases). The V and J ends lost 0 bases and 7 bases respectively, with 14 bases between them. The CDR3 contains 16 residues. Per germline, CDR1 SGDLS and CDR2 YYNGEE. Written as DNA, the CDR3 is TGTGCCAGCAGCGTAGAGCGCGGGACATCAAATTCACCCCTCCACTTT. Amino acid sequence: CASSVERGTSNSPLHF.

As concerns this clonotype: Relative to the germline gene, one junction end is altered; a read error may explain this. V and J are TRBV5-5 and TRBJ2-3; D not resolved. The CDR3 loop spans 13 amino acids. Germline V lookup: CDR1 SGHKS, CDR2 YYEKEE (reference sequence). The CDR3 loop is CASSWQHTNTQYF. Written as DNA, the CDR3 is TGTGCCAGCAGCTGGCAGCACACAAATACGCAGTACTTT.

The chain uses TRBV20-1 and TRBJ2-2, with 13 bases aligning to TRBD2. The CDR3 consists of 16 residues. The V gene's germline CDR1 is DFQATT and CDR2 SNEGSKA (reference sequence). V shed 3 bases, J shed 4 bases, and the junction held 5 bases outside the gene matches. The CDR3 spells CSARRGLAGLTGELFF. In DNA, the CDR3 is TGCAGTGCTAGGAGGGGACTAGCGGGACTCACCGGGGAGCTGTTTTTT.

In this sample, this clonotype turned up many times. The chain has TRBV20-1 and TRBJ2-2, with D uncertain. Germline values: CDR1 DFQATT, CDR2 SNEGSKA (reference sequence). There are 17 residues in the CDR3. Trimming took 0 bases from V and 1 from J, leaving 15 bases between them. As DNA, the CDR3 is TGCAGTGCTAGAGATGGGGTAGGAAGGGTGAACACCGGGGAGCTGTTTTTT. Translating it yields CSARDGVGRVNTGELFF.

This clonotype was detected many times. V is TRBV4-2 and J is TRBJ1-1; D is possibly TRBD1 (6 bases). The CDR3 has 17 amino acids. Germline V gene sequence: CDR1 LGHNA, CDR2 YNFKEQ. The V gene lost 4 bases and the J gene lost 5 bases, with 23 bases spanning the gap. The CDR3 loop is CASSLGLKQGFRTEAFF. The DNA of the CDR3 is TGTGCCAGCAGCCTCGGTCTAAAACAGGGTTTTCGAACTGAAGCTTTCTTT.

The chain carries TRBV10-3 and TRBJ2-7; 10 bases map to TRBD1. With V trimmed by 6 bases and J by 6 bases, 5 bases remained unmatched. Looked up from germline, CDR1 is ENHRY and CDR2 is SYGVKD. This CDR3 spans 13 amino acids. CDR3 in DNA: TGTGCCATCAGGACAGGGGGCCCGGTCGAGCAGTACTTC. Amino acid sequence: CAIRTGGPVEQYF.

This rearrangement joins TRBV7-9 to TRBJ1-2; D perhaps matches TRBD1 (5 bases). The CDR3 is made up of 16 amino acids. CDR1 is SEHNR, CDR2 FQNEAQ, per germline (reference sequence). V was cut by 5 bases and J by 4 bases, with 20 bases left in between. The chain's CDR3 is CASSISDGAPFYGYTF. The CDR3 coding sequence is TGTGCCAGCAGCATTTCAGACGGGGCCCCCTTCTATGGCTACACCTTC. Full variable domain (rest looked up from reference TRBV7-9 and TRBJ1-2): DTGVSQNPRHKITKRGQNVTFRCDPISEHNRLYWYRQTLGQGPEFLTYFQNEAQLEKSRLLSDRFSAERPKGSFSTLEIQRTEQGDSAMYLCASSISDGAPFYGYTFGSGTRLTVV.

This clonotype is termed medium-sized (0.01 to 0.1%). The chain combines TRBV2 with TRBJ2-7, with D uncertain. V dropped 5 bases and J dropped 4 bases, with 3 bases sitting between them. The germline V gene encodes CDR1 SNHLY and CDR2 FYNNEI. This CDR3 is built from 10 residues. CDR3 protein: CASSRYEQYF. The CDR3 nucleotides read TGTGCCAGCAGTAGGTACGAGCAGTACTTC.

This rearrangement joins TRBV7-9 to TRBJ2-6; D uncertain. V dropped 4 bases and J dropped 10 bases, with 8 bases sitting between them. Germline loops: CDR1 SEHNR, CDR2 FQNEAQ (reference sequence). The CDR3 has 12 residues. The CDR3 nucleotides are TGTGCCAGCAGCTATCAGGCTAACGTCCTGACTTTC. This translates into CASSYQANVLTF.

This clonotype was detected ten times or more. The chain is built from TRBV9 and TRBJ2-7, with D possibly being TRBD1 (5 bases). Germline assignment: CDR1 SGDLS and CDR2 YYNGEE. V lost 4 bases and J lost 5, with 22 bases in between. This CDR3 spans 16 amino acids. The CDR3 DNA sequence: TGTGCCAGCAGCTCCACCGGTAAGGGGCTCCTCGACGAGCAGTACTTC. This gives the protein CASSSTGKGLLDEQYF.

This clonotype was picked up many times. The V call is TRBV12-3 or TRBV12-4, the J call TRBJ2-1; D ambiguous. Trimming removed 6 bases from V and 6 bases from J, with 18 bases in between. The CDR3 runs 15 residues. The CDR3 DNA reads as TGTGCCAGCAGCCTGAGTATAACCGGTGGCAATGAGCAGTTCTTC. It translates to CASSLSITGGNEQFF.

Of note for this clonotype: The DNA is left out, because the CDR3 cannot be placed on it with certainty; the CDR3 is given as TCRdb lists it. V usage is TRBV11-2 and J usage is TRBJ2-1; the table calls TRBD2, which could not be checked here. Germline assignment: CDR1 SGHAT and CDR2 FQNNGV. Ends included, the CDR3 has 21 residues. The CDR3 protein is CASSFYICSATTSGPYNEQFF.

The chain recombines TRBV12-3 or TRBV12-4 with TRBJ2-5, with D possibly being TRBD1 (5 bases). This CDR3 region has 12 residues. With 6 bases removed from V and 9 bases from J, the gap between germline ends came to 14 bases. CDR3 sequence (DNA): TGTGCCAGCAGGGCAGGGTCCCAGCCCCAGTACTTC. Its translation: CASRAGSQPQYF.

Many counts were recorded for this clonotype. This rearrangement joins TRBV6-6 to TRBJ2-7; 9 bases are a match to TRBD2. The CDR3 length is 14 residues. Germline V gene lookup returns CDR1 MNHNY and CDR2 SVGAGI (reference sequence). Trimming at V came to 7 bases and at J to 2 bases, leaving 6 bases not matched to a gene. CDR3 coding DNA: TGTGCCAGCAATAGGCAGCGGGAGGCCTACGAGCAGTACTTC. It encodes CASNRQREAYEQYF.

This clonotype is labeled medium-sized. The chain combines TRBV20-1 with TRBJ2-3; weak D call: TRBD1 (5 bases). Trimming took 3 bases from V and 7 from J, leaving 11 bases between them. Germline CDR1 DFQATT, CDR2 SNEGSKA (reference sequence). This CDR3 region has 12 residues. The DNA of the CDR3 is TGCAGTGCTAGGCCGACAGAAAATACGCAGTATTTT. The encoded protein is CSARPTENTQYF.

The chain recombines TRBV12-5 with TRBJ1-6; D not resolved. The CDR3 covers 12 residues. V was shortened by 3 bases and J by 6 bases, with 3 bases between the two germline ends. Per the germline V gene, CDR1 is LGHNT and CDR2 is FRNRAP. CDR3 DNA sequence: TGTGCTAGTGGTTTCAGTAATTCACCCCTCCACTTT. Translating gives CASGFSNSPLHF.

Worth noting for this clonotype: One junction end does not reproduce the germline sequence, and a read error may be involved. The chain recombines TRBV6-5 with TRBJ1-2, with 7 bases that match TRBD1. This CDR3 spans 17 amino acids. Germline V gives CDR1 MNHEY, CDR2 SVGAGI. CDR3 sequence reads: CASTYTSRGTVGSGHTF. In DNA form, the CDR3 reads TGTGCCAGCACCTACACCTCGAGAGGGACAGTTGGCAGTGGCCACACCTTC.

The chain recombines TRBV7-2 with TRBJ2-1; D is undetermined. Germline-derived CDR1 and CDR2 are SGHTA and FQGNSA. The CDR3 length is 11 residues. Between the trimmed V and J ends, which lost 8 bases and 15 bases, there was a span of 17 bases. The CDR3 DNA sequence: TGTGCCAGCGGCGCACTGTTTGGTGGGTTCTTC. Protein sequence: CASGALFGGFF.

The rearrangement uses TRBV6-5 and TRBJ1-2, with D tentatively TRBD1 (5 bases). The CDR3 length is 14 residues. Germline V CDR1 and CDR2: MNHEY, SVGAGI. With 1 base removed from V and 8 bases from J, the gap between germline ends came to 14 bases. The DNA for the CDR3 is TGTGCCAGCAGTTACTACGGGGGAGCGGAAGGCTACACCTTC. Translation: CASSYYGGAEGYTF.

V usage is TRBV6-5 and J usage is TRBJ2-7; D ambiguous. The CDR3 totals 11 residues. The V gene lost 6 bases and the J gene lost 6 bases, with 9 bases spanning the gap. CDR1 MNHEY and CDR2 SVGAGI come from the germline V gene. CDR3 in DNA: TGTGCCAGCAGGATAAGGTCCGAGCAGTACTTC. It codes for CASRIRSEQYF.

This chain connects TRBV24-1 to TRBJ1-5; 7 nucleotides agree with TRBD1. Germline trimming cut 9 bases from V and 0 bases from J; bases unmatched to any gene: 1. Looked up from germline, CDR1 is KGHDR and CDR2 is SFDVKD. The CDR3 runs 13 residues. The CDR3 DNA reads TGTGCCACCGGACAGGTTAGCAATCAGCCCCAGCATTTT. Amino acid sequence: CATGQVSNQPQHF.

In nucleotides, the CDR3 is TGCAGTGGTAGCTACTTACTAGCGATCAAAGAGACCCAGTACTTC. Protein: CSGSYLLAIKETQYF. The V and J genes are TRBV20-1 and TRBJ2-5; the match to TRBD2 covers 7 bases. The CDR3 runs 15 residues. Per the germline V gene, CDR1 is DFQATT and CDR2 is SNEGSKA (reference sequence). V dropped 7 bases and J dropped 3; count of bases not matched to a gene: 14.

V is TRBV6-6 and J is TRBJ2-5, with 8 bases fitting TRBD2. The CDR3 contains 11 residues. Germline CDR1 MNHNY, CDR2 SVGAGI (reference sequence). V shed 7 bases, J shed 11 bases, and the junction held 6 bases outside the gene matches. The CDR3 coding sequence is TGTGCCAGCACCCTAGCGGGTGCTCAGTACTTC. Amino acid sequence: CASTLAGAQYF.

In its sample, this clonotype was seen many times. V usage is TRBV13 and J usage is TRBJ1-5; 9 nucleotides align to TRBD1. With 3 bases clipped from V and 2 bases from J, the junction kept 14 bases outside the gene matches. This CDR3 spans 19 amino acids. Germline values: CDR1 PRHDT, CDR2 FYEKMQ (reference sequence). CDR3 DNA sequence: TGTGCCAGCAGCTTTGTATGGACAGGGGAGTCCGTCGGCAATCAGCCCCAGCATTTT. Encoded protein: CASSFVWTGESVGNQPQHF. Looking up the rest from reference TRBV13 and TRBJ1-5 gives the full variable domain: AAGVIQSPRHLIKEKRETATLKCYPIPRHDTVYWYQQGPGQDPQFLISFYEKMQSDKGSIPDRFSAQQFSDYHSELNMSSLELGDSALYFCASSFVWTGESVGNQPQHFGDGTRLSIL.

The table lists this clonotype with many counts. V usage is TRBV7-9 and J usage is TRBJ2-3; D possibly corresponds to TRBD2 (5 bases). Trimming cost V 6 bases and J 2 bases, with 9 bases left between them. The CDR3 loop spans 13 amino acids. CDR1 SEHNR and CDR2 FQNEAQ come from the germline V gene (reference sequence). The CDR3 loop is CASSQRNTDTQYF. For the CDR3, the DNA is TGTGCCAGCAGTCAGCGGAACACAGATACGCAGTATTTT.

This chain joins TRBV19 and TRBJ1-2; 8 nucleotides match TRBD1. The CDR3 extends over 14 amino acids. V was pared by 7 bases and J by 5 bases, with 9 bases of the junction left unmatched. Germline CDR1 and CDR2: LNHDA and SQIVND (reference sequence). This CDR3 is CASTQGQVSYGYTF. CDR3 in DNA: TGTGCCAGTACCCAGGGACAGGTGTCATATGGCTACACCTTC.

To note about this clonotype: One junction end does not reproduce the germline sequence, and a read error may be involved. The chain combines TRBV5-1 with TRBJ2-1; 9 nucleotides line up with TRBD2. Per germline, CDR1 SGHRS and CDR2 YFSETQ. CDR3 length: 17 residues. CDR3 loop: CASSSTRSGSRYSEQLF. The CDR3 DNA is TGCGCCAGCAGCTCCACCCGTAGCGGGAGTAGGTACAGTGAGCAGCTCTTC.